A single sample is the source of the 22 T cell receptor beta chains below, sequenced in a study of PD-1 blockade in mismatch repair-deficient tumors. TCRdb's copy holds only in-frame clones and misses some; the assay was immunoSEQ multiplex PCR. The sample has about 49,000 clones; under 85% are singletons. Sequences were derived from PBMCs, sampled before pembrolizumab treatment. These receptors were obtained from an adult with mismatch repair-deficient cancer.

The CDR3 region has the DNA TGTGCCAGCAGCTTATGGACAGGGCTTGAGGACACTGAAGCTTTCTTT. It specifies CASSLWTGLEDTEAFF. V gene TRBV11-2 combines with J gene TRBJ1-1; 8 positions match TRBD1. CDR1 is SGHAT, CDR2 FQNNGV, per germline. CDR3 length equals 16 residues. The trim removed 2 bases at V and 3 bases at J, leaving 8 bases unmatched.

The J gene is TRBJ1-1, the V gene TRBV28, with a tentative D call TRBD1 (5 bases). Trimming removed 2 bases at V and 11 bases at J, with 18 bases between. The CDR3 runs to 14 residues. Germline V gene data show CDR1 as MDHEN and CDR2 as SYDVKM. Here the CDR3 DNA reads TGTGCCAGCAGTTTAAGGGGTCCGGAGGCAAGGGCTTTCTTT. It specifies CASSLRGPEARAFF.

The V call is TRBV7-9, the J call TRBJ2-1, with D unclear. This CDR3 contains 14 residues. Germline V gene sequence: CDR1 SEHNR, CDR2 FQNEAQ (reference sequence). Trimming cost V 4 bases and J 0 bases, with 7 bases left between them. The DNA for the CDR3 is TGTGCCAGCAGCTCGACCTTCTCCTACAATGAGCAGTTCTTC. It codes for CASSSTFSYNEQFF.

The chain links TRBV30 to TRBJ1-4; no clear D. The germline gives CDR1 GTSNPN, CDR2 SVGIG (reference sequence). V was shortened by 2 bases and J by 4 bases, with 11 bases between the two germline ends. The CDR3 has 14 residues. The CDR3 sequence: CAWSRTGFNEKLFF. The DNA for the CDR3 is TGTGCCTGGAGTCGTACGGGGTTTAATGAAAAACTGTTTTTT.

This chain connects TRBV7-9 to TRBJ1-2, with TRBD1 identical over 7 bases. J lost 3 bases, V lost 5 bases, and 3 bases had no gene match. Germline assignment: CDR1 SEHNR and CDR2 FQNEAQ (reference sequence). The CDR3 contains 13 residues. Here the CDR3 reads CASSHQGDYGYTF. The CDR3 bases are TGTGCCAGCAGCCATCAGGGGGACTATGGCTACACCTTC.

The chain joins TRBV19 to TRBJ2-1; 12 nucleotides agree with TRBD2. This CDR3 spans 15 amino acids. The germline CDR1 and CDR2 sequences are LNHDA and SQIVND (reference sequence). The V segment lost 5 bases and the J segment 4 bases; nucleotides outside the gene matches: 3. CDR3 in amino acids: CASSLGLAGYNEQFF. CDR3 DNA: TGTGCCAGTAGTTTGGGACTAGCGGGTTACAATGAGCAGTTCTTC.

The chain couples TRBV7-8 to TRBJ1-1; 7 positions agree with TRBD1. V was pared by 5 bases and J by 2 bases, with 8 bases of the junction left unmatched. Germline-derived CDR1 and CDR2 are SGHVS and FQNEAQ. CDR3 length: 15 amino acids. The CDR3 DNA is TGTGCCAGCAGCCGCCCGACAGGGATTAACACTGAAGCTTTCTTT. It codes for CASSRPTGINTEAFF.

The gene calls are TRBV5-1 and TRBJ1-1, with D hard to call. Trimming removed 4 bases from V and 1 base from J, with 11 bases in between. Germline loops: CDR1 SGHRS, CDR2 YFSETQ. CDR3 length: 14 residues. The DNA of the CDR3 is TGCGCCAGCAGCCTACGTGCCCGGAACACTGAAGCTTTCTTT. Its protein is CASSLRARNTEAFF.

The chain is built from TRBV19 and TRBJ2-7, with unresolved D. This CDR3 has 14 amino acids. Deletions cut 5 bases from V and 1 base from J, with 12 bases between. Germline lookup yields CDR1 LNHDA and CDR2 SQIVND (reference sequence). CDR3 amino acids: CASSRSRFSYEQYF. CDR3 nucleotide sequence: TGTGCCAGTAGTCGGAGCCGATTTTCCTACGAGCAGTACTTC.

This clone was detected once. The CDR3 protein is CASSASGQAHNEQFF. CDR3 bases: TGTGCCAGCAGCGCTTCGGGACAGGCCCACAATGAGCAGTTCTTC. J is TRBJ2-1 and V is TRBV9; the match to TRBD1 covers 8 bases. The germline V gene encodes CDR1 SGDLS and CDR2 YYNGEE. V trimming: 3 bases; J trimming: 5 bases; junction bases outside the gene matches: 7. The CDR3 has 15 residues.

V is TRBV5-1 and J is TRBJ2-5; TRBD1 aligns across 11 bases. Germline-derived CDR1 and CDR2 are SGHRS and YFSETQ. This CDR3 contains 13 residues. V gave up 7 bases and J gave up 4 bases; unmatched junction bases: 3. The CDR3 bases are TGCGCCAGCGGGACAGGGGGTTTAGAGACCCAGTACTTC. The encoded protein is CASGTGGLETQYF.

The rearrangement links TRBV19 to TRBJ2-3; possible D gene TRBD1, 6 bases. The V and J ends lost 3 bases and 3 bases respectively, with 7 bases between them. This CDR3 is 13 amino acids long. Germline CDR1 reads LNHDA; CDR2 reads SQIVND (reference sequence). CDR3 in amino acids: CASSIQGTDTQYF. DNA for the CDR3: TGTGCCAGTAGTATCCAGGGGACAGATACGCAGTATTTT. Based on the CDR3 plus reference TRBV19 and TRBJ2-3, the full variable domain is DGGITQSPKYLFRKEGQNVTLSCEQNLNHDAMYWYRQDPGQGLRLIYYSQIVNDFQKGDIAEGYSVSREKKESFPLTVTSAQKNPTAFYLCASSIQGTDTQYFGPGTRLTVL.

This clone was seen a handful of times. The chain uses TRBV27 and TRBJ1-2; 8 positions agree with TRBD1. The germline V gene encodes CDR1 MNHEY and CDR2 SMNVEV (reference sequence). Trimming at V came to 5 bases and at J to 5 bases, leaving 4 bases not matched to a gene. CDR3 length: 13 amino acids. The CDR3 spells CASSGRQGYGYTF. The CDR3 DNA reads TGTGCCAGCAGTGGGAGACAGGGGTATGGCTACACCTTC.

This chain joins TRBV5-4 and TRBJ1-1; TRBD1 matches at 7 bases. Per the germline V gene, CDR1 is SGHNT and CDR2 is YYREEE (reference sequence). This CDR3 spans 14 amino acids. V was pared by 6 bases and J by 1 base, with 6 bases of the junction left unmatched. This chain's CDR3 is CASTETGWNTEAFF. As DNA, the CDR3 is TGTGCCAGCACCGAGACAGGGTGGAACACTGAAGCTTTCTTT.

This chain uses TRBV5-4 with TRBJ2-6; D unclear. V dropped 2 bases and J dropped 2 bases, with 2 bases sitting between them. The CDR3 covers 13 residues. Germline-derived CDR1 and CDR2 are SGHNT and YYREEE (reference sequence). This CDR3 reads CASSLPGANVLTF. CDR3 bases: TGTGCCAGCAGCTTACCTGGGGCCAACGTCCTGACTTTC.

This sequence joins TRBV4-3 and TRBJ1-1; unclear D gene. The CDR3 spans 14 residues. Trimming took off 0 bases at V and 2 bases at J, with 7 bases between the two ends. Germline loops: CDR1 LGHNA, CDR2 YSLEER. The CDR3 protein is CASSQDPINTEAFF. CDR3 nucleotide sequence: TGCGCCAGCAGCCAAGATCCAATCAACACTGAAGCTTTCTTT.

CDR3 amino acids: CASSERAGELFF. In nucleotides, the CDR3 is TGTGCCAGCTCGGAGAGGGCCGGGGAGCTGTTTTTT. The genes are TRBV18 and TRBJ2-2; tentatively, D is TRBD2 (5 bases). The V and J ends lost 6 bases and 6 bases respectively, with 8 bases between them. CDR1 is KGHSH and CDR2 is LQKENI in the germline V gene. The CDR3 contains 12 residues.

This clone came up a few times. This chain links TRBV29-1 with TRBJ1-1; 7 positions match TRBD1. V lost 6 bases to trimming and J lost 4 bases; unmatched junction nucleotides: 11. Germline loops: CDR1 SQVTM, CDR2 ANQGSEA. The CDR3 length is 14 residues. The CDR3 here is CSVAKTGSGTEAFF. The DNA for the CDR3 is TGCAGCGTCGCCAAGACAGGGTCGGGCACTGAAGCTTTCTTT.

The genes are TRBV11-2 and TRBJ2-7, with D possibly being TRBD1 or TRBD2 (5 bases each). The CDR3 has 15 residues. Trimming left V 5 bases short and J 0 bases short, with 14 bases between. Germline V gene data show CDR1 as SGHAT and CDR2 as FQNNGV. CDR3 DNA: TGTGCCAGCAGCACCGGGACGGGGAGCTCCTACGAGCAGTACTTC. Translating it yields CASSTGTGSSYEQYF.

This chain links TRBV19 with TRBJ2-3; 12 positions agree with TRBD2. This CDR3 is built from 18 residues. In germline, CDR1 is LNHDA, CDR2 SQIVND (reference sequence). The junction had 9 bases not matched to a gene; V was cut back by 3 bases and J by 2 bases. This chain's CDR3 is CASSIATSGSGVTDTQYF. Written as DNA, the CDR3 is TGTGCCAGTAGTATCGCGACTAGCGGGAGTGGGGTCACAGATACGCAGTATTTT.

This clone was seen a few times. Written as DNA, the CDR3 is TGTGCCAGCAGCCAACAGGGGAGCTCTGGAAACACCATATATTTT. This encodes CASSQQGSSGNTIYF. V usage is TRBV2 and J usage is TRBJ1-3; the match to TRBD1 covers 7 bases. The germline CDR1 and CDR2 sequences are SNHLY and FYNNEI. V shed 6 bases, J shed 0 bases, and the junction held 5 bases outside the gene matches. The CDR3 contains 15 residues.

V gene TRBV7-9 combines with J gene TRBJ2-1, with D perhaps TRBD2 (5 bases). The CDR3 runs 14 residues. In germline, CDR1 is SEHNR, CDR2 FQNEAQ (reference sequence). V was cut by 2 bases and J by 8 bases, with 13 bases left in between. The CDR3 nucleotides read TGTGCCAGCAGCTTAACCCGGAGGTCTGATGAGCAGTTCTTC. It yields the protein CASSLTRRSDEQFF.